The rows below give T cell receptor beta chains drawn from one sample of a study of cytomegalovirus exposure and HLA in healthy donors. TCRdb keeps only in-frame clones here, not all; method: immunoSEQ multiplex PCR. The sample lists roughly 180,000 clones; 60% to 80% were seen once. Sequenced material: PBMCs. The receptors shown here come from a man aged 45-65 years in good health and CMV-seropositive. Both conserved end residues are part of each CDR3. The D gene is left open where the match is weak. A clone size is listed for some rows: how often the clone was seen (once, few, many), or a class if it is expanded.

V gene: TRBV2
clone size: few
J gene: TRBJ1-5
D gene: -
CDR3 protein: CASTQETGYSNQPQHF
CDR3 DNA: TGTGCCAGCACTCAGGAAACAGGGTATAGCAATCAGCCCCAGCATTTT

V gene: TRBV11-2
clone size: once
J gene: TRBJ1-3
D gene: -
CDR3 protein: CASSPARGGAGNTIYF
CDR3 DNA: TGTGCCAGCAGCCCCGCGAGGGGAGGTGCTGGAAACACCATATATTTT

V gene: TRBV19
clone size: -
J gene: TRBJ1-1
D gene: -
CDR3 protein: CASSRGPNTEAFF
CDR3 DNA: TGTGCCAGTAGTAGGGGGCCCAACACTGAAGCTTTCTTT

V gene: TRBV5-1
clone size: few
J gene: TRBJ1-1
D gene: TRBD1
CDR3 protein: CASSLDRGLIDTEAFF
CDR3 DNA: TGCGCCAGCAGCCTGGACAGGGGGCTGATCGACACTGAAGCTTTCTTT

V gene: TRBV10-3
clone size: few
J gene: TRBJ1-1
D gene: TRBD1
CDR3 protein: CASNRGGNTEAFF
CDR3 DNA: TGTGCCTCAAACAGGGGTGGGAACACTGAAGCTTTCTTT

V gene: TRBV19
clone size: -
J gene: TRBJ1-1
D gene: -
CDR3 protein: CASTQSGDTEAFF
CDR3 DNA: TGTGCCAGTACCCAATCTGGAGACACTGAAGCTTTCTTT

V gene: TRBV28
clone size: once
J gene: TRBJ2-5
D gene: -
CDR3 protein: CASSFPLETQYF
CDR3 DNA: TGTGCCAGCAGTTTCCCCCTCGAGACCCAGTACTTC

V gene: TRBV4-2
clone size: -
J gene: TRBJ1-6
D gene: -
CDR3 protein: CASSQDIGLPLHF
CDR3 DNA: TGTGCCAGCAGCCAAGATATCGGTCTTCCCCTCCACTTT

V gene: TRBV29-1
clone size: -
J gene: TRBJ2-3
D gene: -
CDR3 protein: CSVPWDSRSDTQYF
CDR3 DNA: TGCAGCGTCCCCTGGGACTCCCGCTCAGATACGCAGTATTTT

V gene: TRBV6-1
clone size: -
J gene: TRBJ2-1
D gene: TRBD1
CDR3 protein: CASSESAGGSNEQFF
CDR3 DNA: TGTGCCAGCAGTGAATCGGCAGGGGGCAGCAATGAGCAGTTCTTC

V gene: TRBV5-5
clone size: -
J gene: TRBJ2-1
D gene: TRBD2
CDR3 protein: CASSTGLAGGYNEQFF
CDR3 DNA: TGTGCCAGCAGCACCGGACTAGCGGGGGGATACAATGAGCAGTTCTTC

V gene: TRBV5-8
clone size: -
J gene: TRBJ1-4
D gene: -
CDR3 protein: CASSLVEGGNEKLFF
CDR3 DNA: TGTGCCAGCAGCTTGGTAGAAGGAGGTAACGAAAAACTGTTTTTT

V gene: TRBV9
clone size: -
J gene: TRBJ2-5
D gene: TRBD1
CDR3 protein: CASSVEDREETQYF
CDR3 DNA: TGTGCCAGCAGCGTCGAGGACAGGGAAGAGACCCAGTACTTC

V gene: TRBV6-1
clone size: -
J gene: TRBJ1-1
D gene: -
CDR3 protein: CASSEYWNTEAFF
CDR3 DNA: TGTGCCAGCAGTGAATACTGGAACACTGAAGCTTTCTTT

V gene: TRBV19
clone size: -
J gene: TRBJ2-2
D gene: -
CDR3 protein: CASSSRAGELFF
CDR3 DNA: TGTGCCAGTAGTAGTCGGGCCGGGGAGCTGTTTTTT